This T cell receptor beta chain was identified during a study of cytomegalovirus exposure and HLA in healthy donors (dated by TCRdb to about 2017). For the study in its entirety: According to an earlier analysis of around 600 of the donors, about 179 million T cells yielded 117 million unique TCR beta sequences and 250 to 350 Gb of sequence data. The number of typed donors differed by locus: about 620-640 for A, B, C, DRB1 and DQB1; approximately 520 for DQA1; about 600 for DPA1; and around 470 for DPB1. To decide whether each TCR beta V gene segment behaved as functional or pseudogenic, an earlier analysis of approximately 590 of the donors relied on high-throughput TCR beta sequencing. All discovery cohort repertoires had been generated on a single sequencing platform. Four to six DR-DQ haplotypes were handled as single units for association and clustering, since linkage in the cohort was strong. Among the roughly 400 genotyped donors, approximately 76% belonged to the genetic ancestry cluster associated with self-reported Caucasian donors. HLA typing included class I and class II loci at four-digit resolution. The aim of the study was to test whether cataloging public T cell receptors could identify signatures of past pathogen exposure. The study profiled the T cell repertoires of about 640 subjects by immunosequencing and related them to cytomegalovirus serostatus. Alongside the repertoire data, information on donor age, sex, ethnicity and CMV serostatus was compiled. Rather than drawing on any new phenotypic data, the later analysis identified candidate immune exposures from TCR beta sequences and the way those sequences occurred across donors. Besides the first cohort of 666 subjects, a separate validation cohort made up of 120 different subjects was used. To study patterns of TCR occurrence, a later analysis re-analyzed previously published TCR beta repertoires from 600 to 750 donors and added high-resolution HLA genotyping. Among roughly 400 genotyped donors of the cohort, an average of around 250,000 unique TCR beta nucleotide sequences was sequenced per donor, of which 15% to 20% were non-productive. In a later genetic analysis, genome-wide SNP genotypes for about three fifths of the 666 donors were used, and that subset was treated as a discovery cohort. The study combined high-throughput TCR immunosequencing, statistical association of individual TCRs with disease status, and machine learning to predict cytomegalovirus infection status. Roughly 300 gigabases of sequencing data and 70 million to 100 million unique TCR sequences were included in an early release covering 550 to 800 HLA-typed donors.

Remarks on this clone: The target of this receptor is not known. There are no base qualities to consult, and no much larger clone falls within one base.

Study-wide findings and limitations: Most CMV-associated TCR beta chains appeared to be HLA-restricted in a later analysis, and the HLA associations seemed to be driven largely by CMV exposure. The cohort was sequenced for TCR beta chains only, and without alpha or paired-chain data the features that could be detected were limited. It was suggested by the authors that the approach could potentially be generalized to other disease states and immunological phenotypes. An earlier analysis of 587 of the donors showed that most TCR beta V segments appeared in productive rearrangements either about 87% or about 30% of the time, which broadly matched IMGT annotations. In a later analysis, HLA-associated TCR beta chains showed more clonal expansion and lower generation probabilities than non-associated chains that were equally common. HLA typing was unavailable for some donors at each locus, so association tests used only the typed subset. In a later genetic analysis, a missense DCLRE1C variant was associated with V-gene and J-gene trimming of TCR beta chains, and the association was replicated in an independent cohort. The earlier analysis of fewer than 750 of the donors excluded seventeen rarely observed V segments, including chromosome 9 orphons, because counts were too low. The study listed over 150 TCR beta chains as associated with cytomegalovirus. A later analysis reported that several top co-occurrence clusters appeared linked to parvovirus B19, influenza, CMV and Epstein-Barr virus. For the cohort, immune exposure information was limited to CMV serostatus. Roughly uniform sequencing depth across donors was assumed in presence/absence analyses, although this assumption may not hold. Compared with the roughly 700-donor mean, donors in an Asian-associated ancestry cluster had fewer N-insertions in productive TCRs, according to a later genetic analysis. In both the original and validation cohorts, the classifier was reported to diagnose cytomegalovirus status with high specificity and sensitivity. A cluster of highly shared sequence variants was judged likely to be a technical artifact of the sequencing pipeline. In a later analysis, the rate of TCR association differed among HLA loci, with DRB1 alleles having the most associated TCRs and HLA-C alleles having the fewest. Strong co-occurrence of HLA alleles, especially DR and DQ, made assigning TCR associations to individual alleles difficult. In vitro tests confirmed that three of the cytomegalovirus-associated TCR beta chains recognize cytomegalovirus antigens. Correlated functional status among segregating V segments might be attributable to linkage disequilibrium, but an unknown experimental factor could not be ruled out. While some public TCRs were present in many individuals, most TCR sequences turned up only very rarely across donors. The 87-base-pair reads could not distinguish some IMGT-functional V segments, including TRBV6-2 and TRBV6-3, so those segments were excluded. At a false discovery rate of 0.05, a later analysis linked roughly 17,000 TCR beta sequences to specific HLA alleles. A further reported finding was that TCR beta sequences accurately predicted the HLA-A and HLA-B alleles for most subjects in the first cohort.

The cohort consisted of some 730 healthy bone marrow donors. Cohort members were all nominally healthy when sampled, although unrecorded immune exposures were likely present. The donor tested CMV seropositive, placing the donor among the roughly 300 seropositive members of the cohort. Each donor provided a peripheral blood sample, and peripheral blood mononuclear cells were used for TCR beta sequencing. Genomic DNA extraction from the blood cell samples was performed with the Qiagen DNeasy Blood Extraction Kit. Preparation of the library involved the immunoSEQ multiplex PCR assay. The multiplex PCR relied on a mix of 60 forward primers for TCR Vbeta segments and 13 reverse primers for TCR Jbeta segments. A multiplex PCR assay on genomic DNA amplified the CDR3 region of rearranged TCR beta genes. Amplified TCR beta libraries were sequenced as 87-base-pair reads on the Illumina HiSeq System. The study's own analysis went as follows. Across the 500 to 850 repertoires, a later analysis counted 78 million or so unique TCR beta chains, 8.5 million to 12 million of which were shared by at least two donors. A nearest-neighbor algorithm error-corrected the raw reads and collapsed the reads into unique sequences, merging closely related sequences to remove PCR and sequencing errors. V, D and J gene segments were assigned by aligning CDR3 sequences to IMGT reference sequences. For a sequence to be retained, at least a six-nucleotide match to both a V gene segment and a J gene segment was required. Rearrangements were classified as productive when the CDR3 lacked stop codons and remained in frame with V and J, and all other rearrangements were classified as non-productive. CDR3 was defined according to IMGT convention as the region running from the second conserved V-encoded cysteine to the conserved J-encoded phenylalanine. The earlier analysis of about 560 of the donors excluded any sequence lacking an unambiguous match to a single V gene segment. In an earlier analysis of more than 500 of the donors, a V segment was called functional when productive rearrangements were above 56.7%, and segregating when the standard deviation between donors exceeded 5%. To diagnose cytomegalovirus status from the catalog of TCR beta chain sequences, a statistical classification framework was built. In a later analysis, TCR nucleotide sequences were compared against IMGT/GENE-DB human TR gene sequences so that V and J genes could be assigned. In a later analysis, CDR3 sequences and most-parsimonious VDJ recombination scenarios were assigned using the TCRdist pipeline. In a later analysis, every TCR beta chain was defined by the combination of its CDR3 amino acid sequence and its V-gene family, and reads without a unique V-gene family were dropped. To address suspected cross-contamination and a sequencing artifact, a later analysis removed roughly 640 highly shared, low-generation-probability nucleotide sequences. In a later analysis, a clonal expansion index was calculated for each public chain from normalized within-repertoire ranks of inferred template counts. In a later analysis, generation probabilities were computed with a VDJ recombination model fitted to out-of-frame rearrangements, and the resulting probabilities were checked against IGoR. In a later analysis, hypergeometric tests were used to score TCR-TCR, TCR-HLA and TCR-CMV co-occurrence, with a repertoire-size bias correction applied to TCR pairs. To estimate false discovery rates, a later analysis permuted the HLA or CMV assignments 20 times. In a later analysis, co-occurring TCRs were grouped with DBSCAN, and TCRdist sequence similarity was added when clustering was performed within HLA-allele-positive subsets. Repertoires with fewer than 30,000 or more than 120,000 public chains, plus five repertoires with anomalous nucleotide sharing, were excluded from co-occurrence clustering. Entries here come from immuneACCESS through TCRdb and include only in-frame sequences with V and J called. Some clones fail to appear in such tables; in the studies checked, an unresolved V gene covers under half of the shortfall, and the cause of the remainder is unknown. V and J calls and clone size are given by that table; D and trimming were obtained from the DNA. This sample gives about 70,000 clones in total; roughly nine tenths of them show up just once. The top ten constitute 9% to 13% of the sample.

The V end gives up 3 bases and the J end 4 bases, leaving 4 bases in the junction not matched to a gene. The CDR3 runs 17 amino acids, cysteine and phenylalanine included. The read is trimmed to its CDR3 DNA, 51 bases read in frame from base 1. CDR1 and CDR2 were assigned from the germline V gene (reference sequence) as LNHDA and SQIVND. The source of this sequence is a woman under 40 in good health and CMV-seropositive. The rearranged segments are TRBV19 and TRBJ2-2; 14 junctional bases match TRBD2. Sequencing was carried out using PBMCs. The CDR3 corresponds to CASSMGLAGAFTGELFF. The DNA reads TGTGCCAGTAGTATGGGACTAGCGGGAGCTTTCACCGGGGAGCTGTTTTTT.